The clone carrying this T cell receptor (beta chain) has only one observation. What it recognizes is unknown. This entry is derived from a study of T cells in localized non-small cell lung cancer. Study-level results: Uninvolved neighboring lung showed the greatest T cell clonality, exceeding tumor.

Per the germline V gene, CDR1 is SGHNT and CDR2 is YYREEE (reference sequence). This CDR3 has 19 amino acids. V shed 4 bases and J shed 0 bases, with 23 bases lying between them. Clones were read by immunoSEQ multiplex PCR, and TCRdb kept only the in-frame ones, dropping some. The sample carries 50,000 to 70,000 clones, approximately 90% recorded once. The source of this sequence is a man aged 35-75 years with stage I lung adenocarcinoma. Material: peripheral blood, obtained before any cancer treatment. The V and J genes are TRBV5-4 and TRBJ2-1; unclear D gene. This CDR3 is CASSPPFNRRTHSYNEQFF. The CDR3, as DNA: TGTGCCAGCAGCCCCCCGTTTAACCGGCGGACCCACTCCTACAATGAGCAGTTCTTC.